One and the same sample provided the 11 T cell receptor beta chains below, sequenced in a study of cytomegalovirus exposure and HLA in healthy donors. PCR used 60 Vbeta primers and 13 Jbeta primers. TCRdb's copy holds only in-frame clones and misses some; the assay was immunoSEQ multiplex PCR. Of over 150,000 clones in the sample, approximately 80% are singletons; the top ten hold about 2.4%. Sequenced: PBMCs. These receptors were collected from a male donor in good health and CMV-seronegative.

This clone was seen a few times. The J gene is TRBJ1-1, the V gene TRBV29-1; 7 bases are shared with TRBD1. V trimming: 6 bases; J trimming: 7 bases; junction bases outside the gene matches: 8. Germline lookup yields CDR1 SQVTM and CDR2 ANQGSEA. The CDR3 totals 12 residues. Written as DNA, the CDR3 is TGCAGCGTGAATAACAGGGGATATGAAGCTTTCTTT. Amino acids: CSVNNRGYEAFF.

The chain carries TRBV28 and TRBJ2-3; TRBD1 aligns across 7 bases. The CDR3 has 16 residues. From germline, CDR1 is MDHEN and CDR2 SYDVKM. Trimming at V came to 5 bases and at J to 4 bases, leaving 12 bases not matched to a gene. The CDR3 DNA reads TGTGCCAGCAGTCCTGTGACAGGGTTCGATCCAGATACGCAGTATTTT. It translates to CASSPVTGFDPDTQYF.

V usage is TRBV5-6 and J usage is TRBJ2-7; 8 nucleotides line up with TRBD1. V dropped 5 bases and J dropped 0; count of bases not matched to a gene: 10. Germline-derived CDR1 and CDR2 are SGHDT and YYEEEE. The CDR3 sequence is 16 residues long. The CDR3 DNA reads as TGTGCCAGCAGTCCCCGACAGGGGCCAAACTCCTACGAGCAGTACTTC. This translates into CASSPRQGPNSYEQYF.

This clone was seen once. This rearrangement joins TRBV4-3 to TRBJ2-3; 10 bases map to TRBD1. This CDR3 is 18 amino acids long. With 0 bases clipped from V and 1 base from J, the junction kept 7 bases outside the gene matches. Germline V gene data show CDR1 as LGHNA and CDR2 as YSLEER. This CDR3 reads CASSQDSGQGEGTDTQYF. The CDR3 coding sequence is TGCGCCAGCAGCCAAGATAGTGGACAGGGGGAGGGCACAGATACGCAGTATTTT.

The chain links TRBV5-1 to TRBJ2-7; 8 bases map to TRBD1. This CDR3 comprises 15 residues. Germline V CDR1 and CDR2: SGHRS, YFSETQ. Trimming took 4 bases from V and 3 from J; bases not matched to a gene: 9. The CDR3 region has the DNA TGCGCCAGCAGCACAGGGGGGCAGAACCTCTACGAGCAGTACTTC. Its protein is CASSTGGQNLYEQYF.

The chain joins TRBV5-6 to TRBJ2-1, with 14 bases identical to TRBD2. With 3 bases clipped from V and 8 bases from J, the junction kept 7 bases outside the gene matches. The CDR3 runs to 16 residues. Per germline, CDR1 SGHDT and CDR2 YYEEEE. CDR3 loop: CASSYWGLAGADEQFF. The CDR3 DNA follows: TGTGCCAGCAGCTACTGGGGACTAGCGGGAGCGGATGAGCAGTTCTTC. Full variable domain (rest looked up from reference TRBV5-6 and TRBJ2-1): DAGVTQSPTHLIKTRGQQVTLRCSPKSGHDTVSWYQQALGQGPQFIFQYYEEEERQRGNFPDRFSGHQFPNYSSELNVNALLLGDSALYLCASSYWGLAGADEQFFGPGTRLTVL.

This clone occurred once. The V gene is TRBV7-2, the J gene TRBJ1-1, with D possibly matching TRBD1 (6 bases). Germline V lookup: CDR1 SGHTA, CDR2 FQGNSA. The CDR3 contains 14 residues. V dropped 1 base and J dropped 1 base, with 7 bases sitting between them. CDR3 loop: CASSLGQENTEAFF. CDR3 bases: TGTGCCAGCAGCTTAGGACAGGAGAACACTGAAGCTTTCTTT.

The V call is TRBV5-4, the J call TRBJ2-4, with 12 bases fitting TRBD1. The CDR3 has 18 residues. The junction had 9 bases not matched to a gene; V was cut back by 4 bases and J by 1 base. Looked up from germline, CDR1 is SGHNT and CDR2 is YYREEE (reference sequence). CDR3 DNA: TGTGCCAGCAGCCATGGGACAGGGGGCGCCGGGGCCAAAAACATTCAGTACTTC. Translating it yields CASSHGTGGAGAKNIQYF.

Written as DNA, the CDR3 is TGTGCCAGCAGCCCCGGGACTAGCGGCACAGATACGCAGTATTTT. Protein product: CASSPGTSGTDTQYF. V usage is TRBV7-9 and J usage is TRBJ2-3; TRBD2 aligns across 10 bases. In germline, CDR1 is SEHNR, CDR2 FQNEAQ (reference sequence). This CDR3 is built from 15 residues. V dropped 5 bases and J dropped 1; count of bases not matched to a gene: 3.

The V and J genes are TRBV5-8 and TRBJ1-2; 9 bases are shared with TRBD1. The CDR3 runs 15 residues. The germline gives CDR1 SGHTS, CDR2 YDEGEE. After removal of 4 bases from V and 8 bases from J, the junction contained 12 bases not matched to a gene. The CDR3 DNA reads as TGTGCCAGCAGCGCCCGGGACAGGGTTGCCTCCGGCTACACCTTC. Translating gives CASSARDRVASGYTF.

This chain links TRBV6-5 with TRBJ2-3, with unresolved D. The ends were cut back, 6 bases at V and 1 base at J, with 8 bases in the middle. CDR1 and CDR2 from the germline V gene are MNHEY and SVGAGI. This CDR3 has 13 amino acids. CDR3 in DNA: TGTGCCAGCAGCCCACGAGGCACAGATACGCAGTATTTT. This encodes CASSPRGTDTQYF.